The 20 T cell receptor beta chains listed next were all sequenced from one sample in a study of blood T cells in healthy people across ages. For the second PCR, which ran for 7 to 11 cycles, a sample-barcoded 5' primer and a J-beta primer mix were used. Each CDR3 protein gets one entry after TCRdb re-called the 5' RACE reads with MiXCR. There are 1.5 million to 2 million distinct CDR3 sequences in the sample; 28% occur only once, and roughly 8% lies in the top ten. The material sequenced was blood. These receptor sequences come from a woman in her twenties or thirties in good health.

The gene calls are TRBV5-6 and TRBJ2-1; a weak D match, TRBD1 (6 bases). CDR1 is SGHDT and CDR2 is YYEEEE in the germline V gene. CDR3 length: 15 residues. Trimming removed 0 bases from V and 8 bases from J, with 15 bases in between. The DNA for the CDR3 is TGTGCCAGCAGCTTGGTGGGGGCGGGTGACGATGAGCAGTTCTTC. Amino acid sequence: CASSLVGAGDDEQFF.

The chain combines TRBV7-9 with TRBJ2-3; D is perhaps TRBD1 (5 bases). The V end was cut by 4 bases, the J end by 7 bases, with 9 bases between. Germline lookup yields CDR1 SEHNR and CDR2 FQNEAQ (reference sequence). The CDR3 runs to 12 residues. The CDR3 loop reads CASSSQENTQYF. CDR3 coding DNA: TGTGCCAGCAGCTCACAGGAGAATACGCAGTATTTT.

CDR3 sequence: CASSLQGSTNEKLFF. In DNA, the CDR3 is TGTGCCAGCTCACTACAAGGATCAACTAATGAAAAACTGTTTTTT. The chain has TRBV18 and TRBJ1-4; D not resolved. Germline lookup yields CDR1 KGHSH and CDR2 LQKENI. The CDR3 runs to 15 residues. Trimming left V 4 bases short and J 0 bases short, with 9 bases between.

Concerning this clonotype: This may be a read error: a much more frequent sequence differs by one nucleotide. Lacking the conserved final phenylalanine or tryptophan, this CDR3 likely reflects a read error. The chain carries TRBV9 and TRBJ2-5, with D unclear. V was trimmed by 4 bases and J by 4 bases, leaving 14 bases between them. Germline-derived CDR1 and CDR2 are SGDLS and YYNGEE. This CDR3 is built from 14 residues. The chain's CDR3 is CASSTRGTAETQYS. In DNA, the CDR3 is TGTGCCAGCAGCACCCGTGGTACGGCAGAGACCCAGTACTCC.

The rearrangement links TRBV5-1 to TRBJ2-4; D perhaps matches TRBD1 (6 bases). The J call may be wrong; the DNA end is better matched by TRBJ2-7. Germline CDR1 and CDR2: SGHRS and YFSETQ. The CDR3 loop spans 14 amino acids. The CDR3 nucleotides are TGCGCCAGCAGCTCGGGTCGGGGACACCACGAGCAGTACTTC. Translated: CASSSGRGHHEQYF.

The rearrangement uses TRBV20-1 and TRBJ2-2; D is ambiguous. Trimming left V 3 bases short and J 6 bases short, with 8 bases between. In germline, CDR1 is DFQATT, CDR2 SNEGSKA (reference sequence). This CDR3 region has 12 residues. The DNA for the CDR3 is TGCAGTGCTAGTAGTCTTCCCGGGGAGCTGTTTTTT. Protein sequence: CSASSLPGELFF.

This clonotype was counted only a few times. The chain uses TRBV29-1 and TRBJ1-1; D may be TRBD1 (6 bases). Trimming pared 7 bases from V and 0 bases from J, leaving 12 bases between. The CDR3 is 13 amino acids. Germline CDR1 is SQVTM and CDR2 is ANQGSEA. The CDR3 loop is CSAQGQMNTEAFF. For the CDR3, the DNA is TGCAGCGCCCAAGGACAGATGAACACTGAAGCTTTCTTT.

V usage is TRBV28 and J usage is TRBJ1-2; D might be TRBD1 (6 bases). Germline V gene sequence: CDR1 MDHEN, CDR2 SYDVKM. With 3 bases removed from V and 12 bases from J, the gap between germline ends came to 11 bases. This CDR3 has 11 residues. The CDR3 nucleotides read TGTGCCAGCAGTTTGGGCAGGGGCCACACCTTC. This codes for CASSLGRGHTF.

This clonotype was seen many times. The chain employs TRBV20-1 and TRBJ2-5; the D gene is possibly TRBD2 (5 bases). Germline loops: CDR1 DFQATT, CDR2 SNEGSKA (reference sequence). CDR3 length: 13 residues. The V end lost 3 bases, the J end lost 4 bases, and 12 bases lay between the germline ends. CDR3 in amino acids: CSASEEVTETQYF. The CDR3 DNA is TGCAGTGCTAGTGAGGAGGTCACAGAGACCCAGTACTTC.

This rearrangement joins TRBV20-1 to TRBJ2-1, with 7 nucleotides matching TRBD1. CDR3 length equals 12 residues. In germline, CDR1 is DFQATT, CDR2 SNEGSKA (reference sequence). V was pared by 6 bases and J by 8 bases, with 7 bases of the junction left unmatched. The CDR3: CSAKDRRHEQFF. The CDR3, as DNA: TGCAGTGCCAAGGACAGGCGGCATGAGCAGTTCTTC.

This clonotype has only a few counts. The CDR3, as DNA: TGTGCCAGCAGCTTGGATCGACAAGGCACAGATACGCAGTATTTT. Translating it yields CASSLDRQGTDTQYF. The genes are TRBV5-4 and TRBJ2-3; D is unclear. Per germline, CDR1 SGHNT and CDR2 YYREEE (reference sequence). Trimming took off 0 bases at V and 1 base at J, with 9 bases between the two ends. CDR3 length: 15 residues.

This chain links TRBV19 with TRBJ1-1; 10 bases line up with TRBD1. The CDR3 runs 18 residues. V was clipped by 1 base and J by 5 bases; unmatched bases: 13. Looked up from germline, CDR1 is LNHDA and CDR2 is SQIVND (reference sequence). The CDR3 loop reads CASSIATFRQGASTEAFF. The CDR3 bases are TGTGCCAGTAGTATAGCCACCTTCCGACAGGGGGCATCGACTGAAGCTTTCTTT.

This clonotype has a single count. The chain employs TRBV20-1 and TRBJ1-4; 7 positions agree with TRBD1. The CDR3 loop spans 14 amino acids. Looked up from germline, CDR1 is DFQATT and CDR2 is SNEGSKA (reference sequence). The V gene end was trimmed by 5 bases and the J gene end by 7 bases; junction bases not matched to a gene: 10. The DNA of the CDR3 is TGCAGTGCTGGTCCGACAGGGCCAGGTGAAAAACTGTTTTTT. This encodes CSAGPTGPGEKLFF.

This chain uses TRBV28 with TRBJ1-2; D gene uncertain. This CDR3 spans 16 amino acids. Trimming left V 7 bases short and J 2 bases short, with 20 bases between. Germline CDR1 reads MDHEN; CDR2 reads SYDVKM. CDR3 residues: CASTDLITRGNYGYTF. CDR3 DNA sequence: TGTGCCAGCACCGACCTCATCACCCGGGGAAACTATGGCTACACCTTC.

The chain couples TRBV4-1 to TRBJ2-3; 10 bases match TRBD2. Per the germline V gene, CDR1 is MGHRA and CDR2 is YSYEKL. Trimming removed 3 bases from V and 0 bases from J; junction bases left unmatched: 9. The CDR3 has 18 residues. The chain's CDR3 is CASSHPSGGAGSTDTQYF. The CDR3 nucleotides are TGCGCCAGCAGCCACCCCAGCGGGGGGGCTGGTAGCACAGATACGCAGTATTTT.

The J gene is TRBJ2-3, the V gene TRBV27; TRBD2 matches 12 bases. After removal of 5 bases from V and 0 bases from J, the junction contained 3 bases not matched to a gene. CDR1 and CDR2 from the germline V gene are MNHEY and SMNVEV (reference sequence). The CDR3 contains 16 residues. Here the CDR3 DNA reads TGTGCCAGCAGTAGACTAGCGGGAGAAAGCACAGATACGCAGTATTTT. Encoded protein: CASSRLAGESTDTQYF.

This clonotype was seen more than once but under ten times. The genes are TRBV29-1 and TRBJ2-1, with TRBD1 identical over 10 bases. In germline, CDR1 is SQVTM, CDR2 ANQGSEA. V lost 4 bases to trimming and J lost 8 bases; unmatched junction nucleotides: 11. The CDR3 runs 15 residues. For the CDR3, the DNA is TGCAGCGTTGGGAGACAGGGGGCGGTCGGTGATGAGCAGTTCTTC. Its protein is CSVGRQGAVGDEQFF.

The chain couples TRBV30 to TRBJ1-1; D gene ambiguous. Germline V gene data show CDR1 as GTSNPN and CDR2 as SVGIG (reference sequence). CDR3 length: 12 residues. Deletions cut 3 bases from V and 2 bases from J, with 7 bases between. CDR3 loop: CAWRRLNTEAFF. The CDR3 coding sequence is TGTGCCTGGAGGAGGTTAAACACTGAAGCTTTCTTT. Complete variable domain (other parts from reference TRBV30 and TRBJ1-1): SQTIHQWPATLVQPVGSPLSLECTVEGTSNPNLYWYRQAAGRGLQLLFYSVGIGQISSEVPQNLSASRPQDRQFILSSKKLLLSDSGFYLCAWRRLNTEAFFGQGTRLTVV.

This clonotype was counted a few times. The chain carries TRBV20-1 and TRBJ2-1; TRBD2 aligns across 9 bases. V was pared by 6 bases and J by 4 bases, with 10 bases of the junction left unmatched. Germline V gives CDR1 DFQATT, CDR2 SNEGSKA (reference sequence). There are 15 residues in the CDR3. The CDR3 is CSAEGAAGGYNEQFF. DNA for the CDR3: TGCAGTGCCGAAGGGGCTGCGGGGGGGTACAATGAGCAGTTCTTC.

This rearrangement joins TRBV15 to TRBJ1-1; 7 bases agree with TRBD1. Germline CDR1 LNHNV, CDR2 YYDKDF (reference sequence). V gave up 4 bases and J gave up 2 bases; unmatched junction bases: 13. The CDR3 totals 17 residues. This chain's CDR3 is CATSILGANRGNTEAFF. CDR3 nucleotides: TGTGCCACCAGCATCCTGGGGGCGAACAGGGGAAACACTGAAGCTTTCTTT. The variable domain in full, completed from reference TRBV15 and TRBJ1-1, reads DAMVIQNPRYQVTQFGKPVTLSCSQTLNHNVMYWYQQKSSQAPKLLFHYYDKDFNNEADTPDNFQSRRPNTSFCFLDIRSPGLGDTAMYLCATSILGANRGNTEAFFGQGTRLTVV.